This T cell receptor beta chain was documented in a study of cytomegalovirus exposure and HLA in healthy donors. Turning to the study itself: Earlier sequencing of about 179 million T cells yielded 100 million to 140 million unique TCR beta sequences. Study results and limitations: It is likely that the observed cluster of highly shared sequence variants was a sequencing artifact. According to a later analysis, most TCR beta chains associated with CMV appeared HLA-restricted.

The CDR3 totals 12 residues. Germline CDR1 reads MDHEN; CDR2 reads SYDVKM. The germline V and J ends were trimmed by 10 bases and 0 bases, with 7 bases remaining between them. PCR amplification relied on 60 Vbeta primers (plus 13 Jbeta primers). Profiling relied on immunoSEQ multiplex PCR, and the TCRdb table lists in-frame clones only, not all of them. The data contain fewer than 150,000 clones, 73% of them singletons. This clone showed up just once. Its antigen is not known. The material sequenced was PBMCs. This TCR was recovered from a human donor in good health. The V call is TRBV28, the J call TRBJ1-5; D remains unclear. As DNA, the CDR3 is TGTGCCACCCGGTATAGCAATCAGCCCCAGCATTTT. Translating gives CATRYSNQPQHF. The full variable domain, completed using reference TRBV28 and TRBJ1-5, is DVKVTQSSRYLVKRTGEKVFLECVQDMDHENMFWYRQDPGLGLRLIYFSYDVKMKEKGDIPEGYSVSREKKERFSLILESASTNQTSMYLCATRYSNQPQHFGDGTRLSIL.